The present T cell receptor (beta chain) was sequenced within a study of cytomegalovirus exposure and HLA in healthy donors. 60 Vbeta and 13 Jbeta primers were used in PCR. Profiling relied on immunoSEQ multiplex PCR, and the TCRdb table lists in-frame clones only, not all of them. This repertoire includes about 150,000 clones. CDR3 length: 15 residues. Findings of the study overall: 87-base-pair reads could not separate some V segments, including TRBV6-2 and TRBV6-3.

In regard to this clone: Its antigen is not known.

The gene calls are TRBV12-1 and TRBJ1-1. TRBV12-1 is annotated as a pseudogene. The sequence was collected from a woman aged 45 to 65 in good health and CMV-seronegative. The material sequenced was PBMCs. This chain's CDR3 is CASTHREGENTEAFF. The CDR3 bases are TGTGCCAGCACCCACAGGGAGGGGGAGAACACTGAAGCTTTCTTT.